This is a list of T cell receptor beta chains from one sample in a study of blood T cell repertoires in COVID-19. Clones were read by immunoSEQ multiplex PCR, and TCRdb kept only the in-frame ones, dropping some. The repertoire consists of about 230,000 clones, with 80% to 90% occurring once and the leading ten covering roughly 3.7%. The sequenced material came from PBMCs or T cells enriched from blood (not recorded which). These receptor sequences come from a woman aged 25 to 45 who had been exposed to COVID-19. Each CDR3 is given with its conserved first and last residue. The D gene is left open where the match is weak.

TRBD2	TRBV7-9	TRBJ2-7	CASSTLAGVDEQYF
NA	TRBV9	TRBJ1-6	CASSVEGNNSPLHF
TRBD1	TRBV7-9	TRBJ2-5	CASSSILQQGTETQYF
NA	TRBV28	TRBJ1-2	CASREIKTANYGYTF
TRBD1	TRBV5-1	TRBJ2-3	CASSRPDRVVTDTQYF
TRBD2	TRBV6-1	TRBJ2-7	CASSEWEGTYEQYF
TRBD2	TRBV29-1	TRBJ2-7	CSVEVGGVNEQYF
NA	TRBV28	TRBJ1-1	CASSLIGANTEAFF
TRBD2	TRBV30	TRBJ2-1	CAFLLAGETGNEQFF
NA	TRBV28	TRBJ2-3	CASSGPHATDTQYF
NA	TRBV19	TRBJ2-7	CASSITDDGEQYF
NA	TRBV19	TRBJ2-5	CASSIGGSQETQYF
TRBD1	TRBV2	TRBJ1-2	CASRTGTGAPDGYTF
NA	TRBV30	TRBJ1-2	CAWRQASYTF
NA	TRBV4-2	TRBJ2-1	CASSQYPGEGGNEQFF
NA	TRBV5-1	TRBJ2-6	CASSLGRGGSGANVLTF
NA	TRBV4-1	TRBJ1-2	CASSQVPGVFGYTF
NA	TRBV5-6	TRBJ1-1	CASSPLMFGNEAFF
TRBD2	TRBV9	TRBJ2-7	CASSVQATGGLTYEQYF
TRBD1	TRBV29-1	TRBJ2-1	CSVQPGQGKGEQFF
NA	TRBV2	TRBJ1-1	CASSEDGGSTEAFF
NA	TRBV30	TRBJ1-1	CAWERATGTEAFF
NA	TRBV2	TRBJ1-2	CASSGYSNYGYTF
TRBD2	TRBV24-1	TRBJ2-1	CATSDASGSSYNEQFF
TRBD2	TRBV29-1	TRBJ2-3	CSVDRGLAGSIDTQYF
TRBD1	TRBV3-1/TRBV3-2	TRBJ1-2	CASSTGQGGFDGYTF
NA	TRBV6-6	TRBJ1-5	CASSYGQGGQPQHF
TRBD1	TRBV5-1	TRBJ1-1	CASSFQGANTEAFF
TRBD2	TRBV30	TRBJ2-5	CAWSLAGPTQYF
NA	TRBV5-6	TRBJ1-1	CASSLTGSTEAFF
NA	TRBV9	TRBJ1-4	CASSVGRGNEKLFF
TRBD1	TRBV18	TRBJ2-1	CASSPKRTGRNEQFF